This T cell receptor (beta chain) was recorded in a study of identical twins. After template switching added a universal primer site, the resulting cDNA carried unique molecular identifiers. Each CDR3 protein is one row after TCRdb ran MiXCR on the 5' RACE reads. The sample contains around 230,000 distinct CDR3 sequences, roughly 9.4% of which appear only once. CDR1 SGHVS and CDR2 FQNEAQ come from the germline V gene. This CDR3 comprises 17 residues. V lost 1 base and J 1 base, leaving 17 bases between the germline ends. This clonotype was observed a few times. Sequenced material: memory (CD45RO+) T cells sorted from blood. This clonotype was obtained from a woman aged 18 to 35 in good health. This rearrangement joins TRBV7-8 to TRBJ2-7; D perhaps matches TRBD2 (6 bases). CDR3 residues: CASSLGIRRDESYEQYF. In DNA form, the CDR3 reads TGTGCCAGCAGCTTAGGTATAAGGCGGGATGAGTCCTACGAGCAGTACTTC. Full variable domain (missing parts from reference TRBV7-8 and TRBJ2-7): GAGVSQSPRYKVAKRGQDVALRCDPISGHVSLFWYQQALGQGPEFLTYFQNEAQLDKSGLPSDRFFAERPEGSVSTLKIQRTQQEDSAVYLCASSLGIRRDESYEQYFGPGTRLTVT.